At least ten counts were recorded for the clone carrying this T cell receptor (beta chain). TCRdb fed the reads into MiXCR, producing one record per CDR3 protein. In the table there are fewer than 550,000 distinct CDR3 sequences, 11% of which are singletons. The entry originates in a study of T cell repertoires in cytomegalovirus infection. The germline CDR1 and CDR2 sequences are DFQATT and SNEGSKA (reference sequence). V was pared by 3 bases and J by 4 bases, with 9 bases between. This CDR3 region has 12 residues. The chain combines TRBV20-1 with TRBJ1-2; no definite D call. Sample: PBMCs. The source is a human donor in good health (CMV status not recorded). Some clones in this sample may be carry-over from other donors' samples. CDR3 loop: CSASHRAYGYTF. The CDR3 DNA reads TGCAGTGCTAGTCATAGGGCCTATGGCTACACCTTC.